These 8 T cell receptor beta chains were sequenced from one sample in a study of CD8 T cells in ankylosing spondylitis. TCRdb independently ran MiXCR on the 5' RACE reads; one entry per CDR3 protein. This table has about 310,000 distinct CDR3 sequences, 20% to 25% appearing once. Sequences were obtained from blood, either unsorted or a sorted T cell fraction (not recorded which). The receptors shown here come from a female donor with ankylosing spondylitis or in good health (not recorded which).

This clonotype has a handful of counts. The chain joins TRBV10-1 to TRBJ2-3; 8 positions match TRBD1. Germline assignment: CDR1 WNHNN and CDR2 SYGVQD (reference sequence). This CDR3 has 15 residues. Germline trimming cut 4 bases from V and 2 bases from J; bases unmatched to any gene: 5. CDR3 sequence reads: CASSVGQGYTDTQYF. As DNA, the CDR3 is TGCGCCAGCAGTGTTGGACAGGGCTACACAGATACGCAGTATTTT.

The table lists this clonotype with many counts. The V gene is TRBV29-1, the J gene TRBJ2-5; D uncertain. This CDR3 has 11 residues. In germline, CDR1 is SQVTM, CDR2 ANQGSEA. V lost 3 bases and J lost 1, with 3 bases in between. CDR3 bases: TGCAGCGTTGACAGCCAAGAGACCCAGTACTTC. Translating it yields CSVDSQETQYF.

This clonotype has a handful of counts. The J gene is TRBJ1-2, the V gene TRBV12-3 or TRBV12-4, with D unresolved. This CDR3 is 15 amino acids long. V lost 6 bases to trimming and J lost 0 bases, with 14 bases between them. In nucleotides, the CDR3 is TGTGCCAGCAGCTTGTCAGCAGACTCTAACTATGGCTACACCTTC. Translated: CASSLSADSNYGYTF.

The chain joins TRBV5-1 to TRBJ1-1, with D uncertain. This CDR3 contains 13 residues. Between the trimmed V and J ends, which lost 4 bases and 0 bases, there was a span of 7 bases. CDR1 and CDR2 (germline): SGHRS, YFSETQ. CDR3 DNA: TGCGCCAGCAGCCGCCAGATGAACACTGAAGCTTTCTTT. Its translation: CASSRQMNTEAFF.

This clonotype appeared a few times. The V call is TRBV5-1, the J call TRBJ1-2, with 9 bases identical to TRBD1. Germline V CDR1 and CDR2: SGHRS, YFSETQ. V shed 0 bases, J shed 7 bases, and the junction held 7 bases outside the gene matches. The CDR3 runs to 15 residues. The CDR3 loop reads CASSLEADRGGGYTF. For the CDR3, the DNA is TGCGCCAGCAGCTTGGAGGCGGACAGGGGAGGTGGCTACACCTTC.

This clonotype was counted between two and nine times. The chain is built from TRBV4-2 and TRBJ2-1; the match to TRBD2 covers 10 bases. CDR3 length: 16 residues. Losses at the gene ends were 0 bases for V and 10 bases for J; bases not matched to a gene: 9. Germline CDR1 is LGHNA and CDR2 is YNFKEQ. Written as DNA, the CDR3 is TGTGCCAGCAGCCAAGAAGCTAGCGGGAGACTCAGCGAGCAGTTCTTC. Translating it yields CASSQEASGRLSEQFF.

This chain connects TRBV20-1 to TRBJ1-1; 9 bases align to TRBD1. After removal of 5 bases from V and 4 bases from J, the junction contained 11 bases not matched to a gene. Germline-derived CDR1 and CDR2 are DFQATT and SNEGSKA (reference sequence). This CDR3 spans 15 amino acids. The CDR3 sequence: CSAAQGTGLGTEAFF. CDR3 DNA: TGCAGTGCTGCCCAAGGGACAGGGCTTGGCACTGAAGCTTTCTTT.

The chain employs TRBV3-1 and TRBJ2-1, with D possibly being TRBD1 or TRBD2 (6 bases each). Germline values: CDR1 LGHDT, CDR2 YNNKEL (reference sequence). This CDR3 has 15 residues. V lost 4 bases, J lost 0 bases, and 10 bases lay in between. In DNA form, the CDR3 reads TGTGCCAGCAGCCCCGGGGGCGGCTCCTACAATGAGCAGTTCTTC. Translating it yields CASSPGGGSYNEQFF.